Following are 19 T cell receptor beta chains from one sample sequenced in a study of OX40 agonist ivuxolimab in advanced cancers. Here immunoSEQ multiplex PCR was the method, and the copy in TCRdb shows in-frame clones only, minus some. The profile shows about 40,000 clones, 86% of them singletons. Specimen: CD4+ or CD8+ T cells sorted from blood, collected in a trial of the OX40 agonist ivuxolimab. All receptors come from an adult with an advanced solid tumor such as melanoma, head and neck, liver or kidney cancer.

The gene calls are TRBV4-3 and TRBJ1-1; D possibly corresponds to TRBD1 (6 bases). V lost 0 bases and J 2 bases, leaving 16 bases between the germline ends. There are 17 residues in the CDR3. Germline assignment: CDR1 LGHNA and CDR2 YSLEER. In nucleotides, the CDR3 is TGCGCCAGCAGCCAAGACCCCCGGACAGACTTTAACACTGAAGCTTTCTTT. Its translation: CASSQDPRTDFNTEAFF.

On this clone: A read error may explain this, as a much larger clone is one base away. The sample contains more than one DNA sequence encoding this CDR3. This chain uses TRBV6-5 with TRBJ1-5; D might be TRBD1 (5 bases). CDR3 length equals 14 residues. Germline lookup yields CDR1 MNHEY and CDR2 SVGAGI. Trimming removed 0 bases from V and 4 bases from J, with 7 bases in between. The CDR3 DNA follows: TGTGCCAGCAGTTACTCGGGGGGTAATCAGCCCCAGCATTTT. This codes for CASSYSGGNQPQHF.

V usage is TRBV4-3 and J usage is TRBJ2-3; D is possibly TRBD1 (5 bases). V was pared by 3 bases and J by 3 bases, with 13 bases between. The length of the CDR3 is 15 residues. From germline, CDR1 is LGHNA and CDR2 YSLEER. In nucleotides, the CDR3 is TGCGCCAGCAGCCAGTCGACAGTCTCGACAGATACGCAGTATTTT. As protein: CASSQSTVSTDTQYF.

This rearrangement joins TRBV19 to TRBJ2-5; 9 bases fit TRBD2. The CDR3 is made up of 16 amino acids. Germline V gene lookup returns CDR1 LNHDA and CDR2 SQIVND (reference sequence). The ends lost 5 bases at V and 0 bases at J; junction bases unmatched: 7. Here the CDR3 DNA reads TGTGCCAGTAGTCCTGCTAGCGGGGTTGACCAAGAGACCCAGTACTTC. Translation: CASSPASGVDQETQYF. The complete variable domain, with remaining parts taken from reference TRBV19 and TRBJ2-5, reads DGGITQSPKYLFRKEGQNVTLSCEQNLNHDAMYWYRQDPGQGLRLIYYSQIVNDFQKGDIAEGYSVSREKKESFPLTVTSAQKNPTAFYLCASSPASGVDQETQYFGPGTRLLVL.

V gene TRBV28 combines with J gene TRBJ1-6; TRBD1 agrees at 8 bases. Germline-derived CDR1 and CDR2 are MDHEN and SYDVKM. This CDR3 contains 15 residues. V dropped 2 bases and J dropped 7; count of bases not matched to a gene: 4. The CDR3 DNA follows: TGTGCCAGCAGTTTACCAGGGGGCCGAAATTCACCCCTCCACTTT. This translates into CASSLPGGRNSPLHF.

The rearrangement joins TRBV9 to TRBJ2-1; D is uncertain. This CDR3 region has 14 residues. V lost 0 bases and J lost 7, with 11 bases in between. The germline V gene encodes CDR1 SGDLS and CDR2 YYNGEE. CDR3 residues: CASSVEDLWNEQFF. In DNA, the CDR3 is TGTGCCAGCAGCGTAGAAGATCTTTGGAATGAGCAGTTCTTC.

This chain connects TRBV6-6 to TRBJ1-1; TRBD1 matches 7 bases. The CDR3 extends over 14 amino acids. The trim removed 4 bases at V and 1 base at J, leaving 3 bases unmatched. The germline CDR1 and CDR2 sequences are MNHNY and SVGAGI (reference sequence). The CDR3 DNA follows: TGTGCCAGCAGTTCTGGGACAGCGAACACTGAAGCTTTCTTT. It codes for CASSSGTANTEAFF.

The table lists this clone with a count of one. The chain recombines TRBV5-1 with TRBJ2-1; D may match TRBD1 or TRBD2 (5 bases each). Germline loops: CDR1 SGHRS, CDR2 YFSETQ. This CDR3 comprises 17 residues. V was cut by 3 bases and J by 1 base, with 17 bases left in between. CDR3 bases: TGCGCCAGCAGCTCCTTGGGGGTCCTGGAGTCCTACAATGAGCAGTTCTTC. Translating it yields CASSSLGVLESYNEQFF. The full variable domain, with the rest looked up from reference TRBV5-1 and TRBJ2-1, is KAGVTQTPRYLIKTRGQQVTLSCSPISGHRSVSWYQQTPGQGLQFLFEYFSETQRNKGNFPGRFSGRQFSNSRSEMNVSTLELGDSALYLCASSSLGVLESYNEQFFGPGTRLTVL.

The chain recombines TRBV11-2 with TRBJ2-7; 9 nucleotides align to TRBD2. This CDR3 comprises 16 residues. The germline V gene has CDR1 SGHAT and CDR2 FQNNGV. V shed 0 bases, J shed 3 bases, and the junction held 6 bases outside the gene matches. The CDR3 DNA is TGTGCCAGCAGCTTAGATCGCTCAGCGGGGGGCTACGAGCAGTACTTC. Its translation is CASSLDRSAGGYEQYF.

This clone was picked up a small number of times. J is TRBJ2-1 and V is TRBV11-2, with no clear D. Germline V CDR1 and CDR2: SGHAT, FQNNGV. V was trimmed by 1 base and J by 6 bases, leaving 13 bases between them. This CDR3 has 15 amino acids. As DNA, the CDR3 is TGTGCCAGCAGCTTAGCTAACTCCGGACCCAATGAGCAGTTCTTC. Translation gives CASSLANSGPNEQFF. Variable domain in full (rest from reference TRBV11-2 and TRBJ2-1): EAGVAQSPRYKIIEKRQSVAFWCNPISGHATLYWYQQILGQGPKLLIQFQNNGVVDDSQLPKDRFSAERLKGVDSTLKIQPAKLEDSAVYLCASSLANSGPNEQFFGPGTRLTVL.

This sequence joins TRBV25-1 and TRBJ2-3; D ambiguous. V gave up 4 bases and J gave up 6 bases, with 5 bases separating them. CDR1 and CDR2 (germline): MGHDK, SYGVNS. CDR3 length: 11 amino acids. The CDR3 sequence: CASSVGDTQYF. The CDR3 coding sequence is TGTGCCAGCAGTGTAGGGGATACGCAGTATTTT.

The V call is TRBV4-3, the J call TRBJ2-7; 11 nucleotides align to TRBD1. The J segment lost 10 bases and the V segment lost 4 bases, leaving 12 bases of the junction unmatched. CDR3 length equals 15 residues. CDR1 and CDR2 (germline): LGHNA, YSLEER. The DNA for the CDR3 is TGCGCCAGCAGCCCGGGGACAGGGGGTCTCTCGGTCCAGTACTTC. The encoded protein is CASSPGTGGLSVQYF.

CDR3 DNA sequence: TGTGCCAGCAGTGATTGGGACAGACCCGGGGAGCTGTTTTTT. The encoded protein is CASSDWDRPGELFF. The V and J genes are TRBV25-1 and TRBJ2-2; 7 bases match TRBD1. J gave up 6 bases and V 3 bases, and 4 bases lay outside the gene matches. Germline-derived CDR1 and CDR2 are MGHDK and SYGVNS. This CDR3 contains 14 residues. Full variable domain (rest looked up from reference TRBV25-1 and TRBJ2-2): EADIYQTPRYLVIGTGKKITLECSQTMGHDKMYWYQQDPGMELHLIHYSYGVNSTEKGDLSSESTVSRIRTEHFPLTLESARPSHTSQYLCASSDWDRPGELFFGEGSRLTVL.

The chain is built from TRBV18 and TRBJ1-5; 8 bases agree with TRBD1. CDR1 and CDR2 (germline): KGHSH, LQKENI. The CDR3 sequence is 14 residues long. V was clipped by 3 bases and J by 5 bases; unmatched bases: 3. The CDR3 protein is CASSPDRGDQPQHF. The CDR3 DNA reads TGTGCCAGCTCACCCGACAGGGGCGATCAGCCCCAGCATTTT. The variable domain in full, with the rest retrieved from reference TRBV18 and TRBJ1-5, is NAGVMQNPRHLVRRRGQEARLRCSPMKGHSHVYWYRQLPEEGLKFMVYLQKENIIDESGMPKERFSAEFPKEGPSILRIQQVVRGDSAAYFCASSPDRGDQPQHFGDGTRLSIL.

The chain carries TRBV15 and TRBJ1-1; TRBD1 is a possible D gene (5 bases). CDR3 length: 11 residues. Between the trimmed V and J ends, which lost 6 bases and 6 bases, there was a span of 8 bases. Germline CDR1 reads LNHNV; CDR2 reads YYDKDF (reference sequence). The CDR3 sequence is CATRGQSEAFF. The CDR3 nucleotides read TGTGCCACCAGAGGACAATCTGAAGCTTTCTTT.

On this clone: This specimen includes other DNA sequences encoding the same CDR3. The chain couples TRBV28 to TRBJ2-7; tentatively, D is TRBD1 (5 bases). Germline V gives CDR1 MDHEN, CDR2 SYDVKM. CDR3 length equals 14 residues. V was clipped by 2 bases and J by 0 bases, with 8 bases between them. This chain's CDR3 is CASSLGQGSYEQYV. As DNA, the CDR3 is TGTGCCAGCAGTTTAGGGCAGGGCTCCTACGAGCAGTACGTC.

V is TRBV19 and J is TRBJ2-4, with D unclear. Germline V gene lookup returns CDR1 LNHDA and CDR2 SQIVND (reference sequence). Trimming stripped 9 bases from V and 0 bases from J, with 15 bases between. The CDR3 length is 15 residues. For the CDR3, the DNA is TGTGCCAGACCGCTAGGGATACTAGCCAAAAACATTCAGTACTTC. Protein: CARPLGILAKNIQYF.

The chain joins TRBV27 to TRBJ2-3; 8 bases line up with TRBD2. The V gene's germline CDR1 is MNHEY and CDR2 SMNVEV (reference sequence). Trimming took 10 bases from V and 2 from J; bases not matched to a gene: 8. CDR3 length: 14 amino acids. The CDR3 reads CATAGGVNTDTQYF. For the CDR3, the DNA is TGTGCCACCGCGGGGGGAGTGAACACAGATACGCAGTATTTT.

CDR3 DNA sequence: TGTGCCAGCAGCCCGGGACAGGGGTCAGGGCCCCAGCATTTT. Amino acid sequence: CASSPGQGSGPQHF. The V call is TRBV11-1, the J call TRBJ1-5, with 10 nucleotides matching TRBD1. The CDR3 covers 14 residues. V shed 5 bases, J shed 9 bases, and the junction held 7 bases outside the gene matches. The germline V gene encodes CDR1 SGHAT and CDR2 FQDESV (reference sequence).